This note documents a single TCR beta chain sequence. Antigen specificity is unknown. The sample belongs to a study of T cell responses to AZD1222 COVID-19 vaccine. Across the study: Second-dose groups at about 4 or about 12 weeks were pooled.

General observations from the study: Among spike-specific TCRs, nearly half reportedly target unmutated variant regions. Only five to seven individuals given AZD1222 were seropositive at baseline.

Only in-frame clones appear in the TCRdb table, and some are missing; sequencing was by immunoSEQ multiplex PCR. Altogether approximately 140,000 clones are present, around 89% being singletons, with the ten largest covering over 13%. The source was peripheral blood, collected on day 0 of AZD1222 vaccination. This sequence originates from an adult in good health.

The CDR3: CASSLAGQPHQPQHF. The CDR3 DNA follows: TGCGCCAGCAGCTTGGCCGGACAGCCCCATCAGCCCCAGCATTTT. The gene calls are TRBV5-1 and TRBJ1-5, with TRBD1 as a possible D gene (6 bases). Trimming shortened V by 0 bases and J by 5 bases, and 12 bases separated the two germline ends. Germline values: CDR1 SGHRS, CDR2 YFSETQ. The CDR3 spans 15 residues.